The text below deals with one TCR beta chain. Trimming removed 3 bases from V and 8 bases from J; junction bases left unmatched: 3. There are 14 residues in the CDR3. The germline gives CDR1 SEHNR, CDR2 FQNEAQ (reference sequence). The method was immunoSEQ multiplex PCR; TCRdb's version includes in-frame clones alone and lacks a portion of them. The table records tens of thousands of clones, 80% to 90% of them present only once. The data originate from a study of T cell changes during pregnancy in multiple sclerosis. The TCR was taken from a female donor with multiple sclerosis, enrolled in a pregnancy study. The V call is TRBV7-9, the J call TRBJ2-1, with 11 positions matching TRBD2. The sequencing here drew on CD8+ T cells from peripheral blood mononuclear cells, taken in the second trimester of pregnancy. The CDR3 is CASSFSGGAYEQFF. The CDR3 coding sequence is TGTGCCAGCAGCTTTAGCGGGGGGGCTTATGAGCAGTTCTTC.